The 7 T cell receptor beta chains below come from one sample, sequenced in a study of glioma-infiltrating T cells after dendritic cell vaccination. Sequencing used immunoSEQ multiplex PCR; TCRdb keeps in-frame clones, though not all of them. The sample has more than 100,000 clones, 80% to 90% seen once. This specimen consisted of blood, obtained before dendritic cell vaccination. Source of these receptors: a human donor with glioblastoma.

The genes are TRBV5-4 and TRBJ2-1; 8 bases agree with TRBD2. The CDR3 loop spans 15 amino acids. J lost 7 bases, V lost 3 bases, and 9 bases had no gene match. Germline V gene lookup returns CDR1 SGHNT and CDR2 YYREEE (reference sequence). Here the CDR3 reads CASSSTGLASNEQFF. The CDR3 DNA reads as TGTGCCAGCAGCTCGACCGGACTAGCTTCTAATGAGCAGTTCTTC.

V and J are TRBV27 and TRBJ2-2, with D tentatively TRBD1 (6 bases). V dropped 0 bases and J dropped 1 base, with 6 bases sitting between them. Germline CDR1 and CDR2: MNHEY and SMNVEV (reference sequence). The CDR3 spans 15 residues. The CDR3 region has the DNA TGTGCCAGCAGTTTATCGACAGGGAACACCGGGGAGCTGTTTTTT. Translated: CASSLSTGNTGELFF.

The rearrangement uses TRBV10-3 and TRBJ2-2; D is possibly TRBD2 (5 bases). With 10 bases removed from V and 7 bases from J, the gap between germline ends came to 7 bases. The CDR3 loop spans 10 amino acids. Germline V gene data show CDR1 as ENHRY and CDR2 as SYGVKD. The CDR3 bases are TGTGCCACCCGGGACGGGGAGCTGTTTTTT. Protein sequence: CATRDGELFF.

This CDR3 is CASSPTAGNNEQFF. The CDR3 nucleotides are TGTGCCAGCAGCCCCACCGCAGGGAACAATGAGCAGTTCTTC. The genes are TRBV4-2 and TRBJ2-1, with a weak D call TRBD1 (5 bases). Germline values: CDR1 LGHNA, CDR2 YNFKEQ. This CDR3 region has 14 residues. V lost 4 bases and J lost 5, with 12 bases in between.

This chain connects TRBV12-5 to TRBJ2-3; no firm D call. The CDR3 has 13 residues. Trimming pared 2 bases from V and 1 base from J, leaving 4 bases between. Per the germline V gene, CDR1 is LGHNT and CDR2 is FRNRAP. As DNA, the CDR3 is TGTGCTAGTGGTTTGACAGGCACAGATACGCAGTATTTT. It translates to CASGLTGTDTQYF.

V gene TRBV4-3 combines with J gene TRBJ2-7; D may be TRBD1 (6 bases). In germline, CDR1 is LGHNA, CDR2 YSLEER. The ends were cut back, 3 bases at V and 0 bases at J, with 12 bases in the middle. The length of the CDR3 is 15 residues. The CDR3 region is CASSQGQSSSYEQYF. The CDR3 DNA is TGCGCCAGCAGCCAGGGACAATCCTCCTCCTACGAGCAGTACTTC.

The chain couples TRBV28 to TRBJ1-3; 8 bases line up with TRBD1. Trimming removed 4 bases from V and 0 bases from J; junction bases left unmatched: 5. CDR1 is MDHEN, CDR2 SYDVKM, per germline. The CDR3 loop spans 16 amino acids. CDR3 loop: CASSSSGGYSGNTIYF. CDR3 DNA: TGTGCCAGCAGTTCCTCAGGGGGCTACTCTGGAAACACCATATATTTT.